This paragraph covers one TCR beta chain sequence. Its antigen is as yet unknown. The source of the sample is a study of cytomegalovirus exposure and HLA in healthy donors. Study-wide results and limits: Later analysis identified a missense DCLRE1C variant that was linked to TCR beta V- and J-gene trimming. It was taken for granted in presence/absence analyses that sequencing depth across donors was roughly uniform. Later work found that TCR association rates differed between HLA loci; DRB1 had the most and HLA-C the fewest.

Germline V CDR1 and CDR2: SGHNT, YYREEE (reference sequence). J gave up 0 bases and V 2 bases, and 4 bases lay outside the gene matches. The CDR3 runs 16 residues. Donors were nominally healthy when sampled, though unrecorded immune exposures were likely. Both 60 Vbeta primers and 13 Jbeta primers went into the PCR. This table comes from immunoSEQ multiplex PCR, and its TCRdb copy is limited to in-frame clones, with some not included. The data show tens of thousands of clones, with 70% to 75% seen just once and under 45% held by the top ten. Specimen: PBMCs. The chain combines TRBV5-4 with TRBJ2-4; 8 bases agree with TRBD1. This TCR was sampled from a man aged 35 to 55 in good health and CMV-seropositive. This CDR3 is CASSLTGGIAKNIQYF. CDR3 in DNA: TGTGCCAGCAGCTTAACAGGGGGGATAGCCAAAAACATTCAGTACTTC.